Listed below are T cell receptor beta chains from one sample, sequenced in a study of radiation and T cells in renal cell carcinoma. Repertoires were generated with immunoSEQ multiplex PCR, while TCRdb's copy carries only in-frame clones and drops some. Altogether 120,000 to 150,000 clones are present, 75% to 90% being singletons, with the ten largest covering 15% to 20%. The specimen was blood, collected from a patient whose treatment included radiotherapy and nephrectomy. The receptors shown here come from a woman aged 45-65 years with renal cell carcinoma. The CDR3 runs from the conserved cysteine through the conserved F or W. A D gene is named only where the DNA matches it firmly. Rows may omit the clone size; those that give it use once, few, many or a size class.

V gene	CDR3 length	clone size	J gene	D gene	CDR3 DNA	CDR3 protein
TRBV25-1	13	-	TRBJ2-7	-	TGTGCCAGCAGGACGGGTTCGACCTACGAGCAGTACTTC	CASRTGSTYEQYF
TRBV4-1	16	once	TRBJ1-2	TRBD1	TGCGCCAGCAGCCGTGTACCGGGACAGGAGAACTATGGCTACACCTTC	CASSRVPGQENYGYTF
TRBV6-6	12	-	TRBJ1-2	-	TGTGCCACCGCGACCAATATATGGGGCTACACCTTC	CATATNIWGYTF
TRBV25-1	14	few	TRBJ1-2	-	TGTGCCAGCAGTGACCAAAAACAAGGGCGGCGGTGCACCTTC	CASSDQKQGRRCTF
TRBV5-4	12	-	TRBJ2-7	-	TGTGCCAGCAGCTCCCTGTTCTACGAGCAGTACTTC	CASSSLFYEQYF
TRBV7-2	15	-	TRBJ1-5	-	TGTGCCAGCAGCTTAGCCGGGGTTAGCAATCAGCCCCAGCATTTT	CASSLAGVSNQPQHF
TRBV27	13	-	TRBJ2-3	-	TGTGCCAGCAGTTTGTTCAGCACAGATACGCAGTATTTT	CASSLFSTDTQYF
TRBV27	12	-	TRBJ1-5	-	TGTGCCAGCAAAGAGTTTGGTCAGCCCCAGCATTTT	CASKEFGQPQHF
TRBV7-9	10	-	TRBJ1-2	-	TGTGCCAGCGGATCCTATGGCTACACCTTC	CASGSYGYTF
TRBV6-1	14	-	TRBJ1-3	-	TGTGCCAGCAGTGTTATGAGGTCTGGAAACACCATATATTTT	CASSVMRSGNTIYF
TRBV10-3	16	-	TRBJ2-3	TRBD2	TGTGCCATCAGTAAAGAGCCAGCGGGGACCGGGGATACGCAGTATTTT	CAISKEPAGTGDTQYF
TRBV6-1	15	-	TRBJ1-6	-	TGTGCCAGCAGTGAACAGGGGTCCTATAATTCACCCCTCCACTTT	CASSEQGSYNSPLHF
TRBV6-5	12	-	TRBJ2-5	-	TGTGCCAGCAGCCCTAGGGGGGAGACCCAGTACTTC	CASSPRGETQYF
TRBV11-2	14	few	TRBJ1-2	-	TGTGCCAGCAGCTTGCCGACAGACCGCTATGGCTACACCTTC	CASSLPTDRYGYTF
TRBV6-5	13	-	TRBJ1-2	-	TGTGCCAGCAGCCCTAGGGGGAGCTATGGCTACACCTTC	CASSPRGSYGYTF
TRBV27	16	once	TRBJ1-1	-	TGTGCCAGCAGACACGGGGCCGGCAGATTGAACACTGAAGCTTTCTTT	CASRHGAGRLNTEAFF
TRBV28	13	-	TRBJ2-7	TRBD1	TGTGCCATCAACCAGGGGGCGATGAACGAGCAGTACTTC	CAINQGAMNEQYF
TRBV5-1	13	once	TRBJ2-5	-	TGCGCCAGCAGCGGGACTCCTCAAGAGACCCAGTACTTC	CASSGTPQETQYF
TRBV5-6	13	-	TRBJ2-1	TRBD1	TGTGCCAGCAGCTCAGCTACAGGGGCGGAGCAGTTCTTC	CASSSATGAEQFF
TRBV10-2	14	-	TRBJ1-1	-	TGCGCCAGCACTTTTGGAGGTATTAACACTGAAGCTTTCTTT	CASTFGGINTEAFF
TRBV7-2	17	-	TRBJ2-7	TRBD1	TGTGCCAGCAGTCAACCGGAGATGACAGGGAGCTCCTACGAGCAGTACTTC	CASSQPEMTGSSYEQYF
TRBV5-1	15	once	TRBJ2-3	-	TGCGCCAGCAGCCTCCGCGGTGCCTGGGGGGATACGCAGTATTTT	CASSLRGAWGDTQYF
TRBV28	12	-	TRBJ2-7	-	TGTGCCAGCAGTGGAGATTCCTACGAGCAGTACTTC	CASSGDSYEQYF
TRBV2	17	-	TRBJ2-7	-	TGTGCCAGCAGTGAACTCTCTATTCTCGGTTCCTCCTACGAGCAGTACTTC	CASSELSILGSSYEQYF
TRBV29-1	13	few	TRBJ1-1	TRBD1	TGCAGCGGTGGACAGGCAGGGAACACTGAAGCTTTCTTT	CSGGQAGNTEAFF
TRBV5-1	15	-	TRBJ2-1	TRBD1	TGCGCCAGCAGCTTGGCCGACAGGGGTTACAATGAGCAGTTCTTC	CASSLADRGYNEQFF
TRBV2	12	-	TRBJ1-2	-	TGTGCCAGCAGGACGACATCCTATGGCTACACCTTC	CASRTTSYGYTF
TRBV7-5	15	-	TRBJ2-1	-	TGTGCCAGAAGCCAGGGACTAGCGGGAGAAAATGAGCAGTTCTTC	CARSQGLAGENEQFF
TRBV10-1	13	-	TRBJ2-3	TRBD1	TGCGCCACGTCGACAGGGGGGAAAGATACGCAGTATTTT	CATSTGGKDTQYF
TRBV7-2	16	-	TRBJ2-7	-	TGTGCCAGCAGCCATGCTGGGCAGGGAATCTCCTACGAGCAGTACTTC	CASSHAGQGISYEQYF
TRBV5-6	15	once	TRBJ1-4	-	TGTGCCAGCAGCTTCCGTGCTTACGGTAATGAAAAACTGTTTTTT	CASSFRAYGNEKLFF
TRBV7-8	15	-	TRBJ2-7	TRBD1	TGTGCCAGCAGCTTACCGGGACAGGGGGTAATAAAGCAGTACTTC	CASSLPGQGVIKQYF
TRBV4-3	15	-	TRBJ1-2	-	TGCGCCAGCAGCCCTATTGCCGGGGGGGGCTATGGCTACACCTTC	CASSPIAGGGYGYTF
TRBV9	16	-	TRBJ2-1	TRBD2	TGTGCCAGCAGCGTATTGACGGGAGGAGCCTACAATGAGCAGTTCTTC	CASSVLTGGAYNEQFF
TRBV7-2	16	-	TRBJ2-6	TRBD1	TGTGCCAGCAACGTACAGGGGGCGTCTGGGGCCAACGTCCTGACTTTC	CASNVQGASGANVLTF
TRBV2	15	-	TRBJ2-7	-	TGTGCCAGCTCCCGGGAGGTAACAGGGGCGAGCGAGCAGTACTTC	CASSREVTGASEQYF
TRBV4-2	12	-	TRBJ1-2	-	TGTGCCAGCAGCCAAGAAGGGGTTGGCTACACCTTC	CASSQEGVGYTF
TRBV5-1	14	-	TRBJ1-5	-	TGCGCCAGCAGCTTGGCAGGGGCCGATCAGCCCCAGCATTTT	CASSLAGADQPQHF
TRBV2	16	-	TRBJ1-4	TRBD1	TGTGCCAGCAGCGCTGCGACAGGGGGTACTAATGAAAAACTGTTTTTT	CASSAATGGTNEKLFF